These 20 T cell receptor beta chains were all obtained from the same sample, sequenced in a study of PD-L1 blockade in urothelial cancer. The method was immunoSEQ multiplex PCR; TCRdb's version includes in-frame clones alone and lacks a portion of them. Seen here are under 55,000 clones, under 90% observed once, and the top ten hold about 5.6%. The sequencing used PBMCs, collected around atezolizumab (anti-PD-L1) treatment. These receptors were taken from a man between 40 and 49 years old with urothelial cancer.

This chain joins TRBV7-8 and TRBJ2-7; 8 positions match TRBD1. The germline gives CDR1 SGHVS, CDR2 FQNEAQ. Trimming cost V 5 bases and J 3 bases; bases outside gene matches: 6. The CDR3 runs 14 residues. In nucleotides, the CDR3 is TGTGCCAGCAGCCACCTGGGACAGGACTACGAGCAGTACTTC. Translating gives CASSHLGQDYEQYF.

On this clone: Relative to the germline gene, one junction end is altered; a read error may explain this. This chain uses TRBV7-7 with TRBJ2-2; D not resolved. Germline CDR1 is SSHAT and CDR2 is FNYEAQ (reference sequence). The CDR3 consists of 13 residues. The CDR3 spells CASSLRMTGELFF. In nucleotides, the CDR3 is TGTGCTAGCAGCTTAAGGATGACTGGGGAGCTGTTTTTT.

J is TRBJ2-1 and V is TRBV19, with 10 bases fitting TRBD1. There are 15 residues in the CDR3. Germline CDR1 is LNHDA and CDR2 is SQIVND (reference sequence). Trimming removed 5 bases from V and 5 bases from J; junction bases left unmatched: 6. CDR3 region: CASSPRQGADNEQFF. The CDR3 DNA is TGTGCCAGTAGTCCCAGACAGGGGGCGGACAATGAGCAGTTCTTC.

The gene calls are TRBV7-3 and TRBJ2-1, with a possible D match to TRBD2 (7 bases). Germline CDR1 and CDR2: SGHTA and FQGTGA. The CDR3 is 14 residues long. The ends were cut back, 3 bases at V and 9 bases at J, with 15 bases in the middle. CDR3 amino acids: CASSFWEGGGEQFF. The CDR3 DNA follows: TGTGCCAGCAGCTTTTGGGAGGGGGGGGGTGAGCAGTTCTTC.

The chain couples TRBV5-8 to TRBJ2-1; the D gene is possibly TRBD1 (6 bases). The CDR3 consists of 15 residues. The V gene's germline CDR1 is SGHTS and CDR2 YDEGEE. V dropped 4 bases and J dropped 3 bases, with 14 bases sitting between them. The CDR3 reads CASSHRRQVYNEQFF. DNA of the CDR3: TGTGCCAGCAGCCACAGGAGACAGGTCTACAATGAGCAGTTCTTC.

This chain links TRBV2 with TRBJ2-7, with 8 bases aligning to TRBD1. CDR1 and CDR2 from the germline V gene are SNHLY and FYNNEI. This CDR3 has 14 residues. The V and J ends lost 4 bases and 7 bases, in that order; junction bases with no gene match: 9. In nucleotides, the CDR3 is TGTGCCAGCAGTGGGGACAGGCCTGCGCGTGAGCAGTACTTC. Its protein is CASSGDRPAREQYF. Full variable domain (rest looked up from reference TRBV2 and TRBJ2-7): EPEVTQTPSHQVTQMGQEVILRCVPISNHLYFYWYRQILGQKVEFLVSFYNNEISEKSEIFDDQFSVERPDGSNFTLKIRSTKLEDSAMYFCASSGDRPAREQYFGPGTRLTVT.

The rearrangement links TRBV9 to TRBJ2-2; D may be TRBD2 (6 bases). The V end was cut by 2 bases, the J end by 5 bases, with 13 bases between. This CDR3 comprises 15 residues. CDR1 SGDLS and CDR2 YYNGEE come from the germline V gene. The CDR3 bases are TGTGCCAGCAGCGTCGGGACTCCGGGGACCGGGGAGCTGTTTTTT. Amino acids: CASSVGTPGTGELFF.

The chain is built from TRBV27 and TRBJ1-2, with a weak D call TRBD1 (6 bases). The V end lost 2 bases, the J end lost 7 bases, and 14 bases lay between the germline ends. The CDR3 runs 14 residues. Per germline, CDR1 MNHEY and CDR2 SMNVEV (reference sequence). This CDR3 is CASSLTQGRRGYTF. Here the CDR3 DNA reads TGTGCCAGCAGTTTAACTCAGGGGCGGCGTGGCTACACCTTC.

V is TRBV14 and J is TRBJ2-2; 9 nucleotides match TRBD2. Germline V gene sequence: CDR1 SGHDN, CDR2 FVKESK. The CDR3 has 15 residues. J was trimmed by 8 bases and V by 8 bases; bases with no gene match: 12. CDR3 in amino acids: CASSRSGRPRGELFF. For the CDR3, the DNA is TGTGCCAGCTCGAGGAGCGGGAGGCCTCGTGGGGAGCTGTTTTTT.

The chain has TRBV23-1 and TRBJ1-1, with unresolved D. TRBV23-1 is classed as an ORF, of uncertain function. This CDR3 contains 16 residues. V was pared by 2 bases and J by 8 bases, with 21 bases between. The CDR3 sequence is CASSQPVLPCVKEAFF. The DNA for the CDR3 is TGCGCCAGCAGTCAACCAGTCCTGCCCTGTGTTAAGGAAGCTTTCTTT.

The chain carries TRBV9 and TRBJ2-7; 11 bases are shared with TRBD1. Germline V lookup: CDR1 SGDLS, CDR2 YYNGEE. V was clipped by 4 bases and J by 2 bases; unmatched bases: 8. This CDR3 contains 16 residues. This chain's CDR3 is CASSPRTGGFTYEQYF. The DNA for the CDR3 is TGTGCCAGCAGCCCCCGGACAGGGGGCTTTACCTACGAGCAGTACTTC.

The genes are TRBV2 and TRBJ2-1; weak D call: TRBD2 (7 bases). The CDR3 is made up of 13 amino acids. Germline assignment: CDR1 SNHLY and CDR2 FYNNEI. V was shortened by 7 bases and J by 10 bases, with 17 bases between the two germline ends. CDR3 DNA: TGTGCCAGCACACTGGGGGGGGCCCGGGAGCAGTTCTTC. Its translation: CASTLGGAREQFF.

Only a few counts were recorded for this clone. The V call is TRBV2, the J call TRBJ2-1; D is possibly TRBD2 (6 bases). The CDR3 length is 14 residues. Trimming removed 3 bases from V and 3 bases from J, with 9 bases in between. From germline, CDR1 is SNHLY and CDR2 FYNNEI. In DNA form, the CDR3 reads TGTGCCAGCAGTGATCGGGGGATCTACAATGAGCAGTTCTTC. Translated, it gives CASSDRGIYNEQFF. Complete variable domain (other parts from reference TRBV2 and TRBJ2-1): EPEVTQTPSHQVTQMGQEVILRCVPISNHLYFYWYRQILGQKVEFLVSFYNNEISEKSEIFDDQFSVERPDGSNFTLKIRSTKLEDSAMYFCASSDRGIYNEQFFGPGTRLTVL.

The rearrangement joins TRBV28 to TRBJ1-5, with 9 bases fitting TRBD1. With V trimmed by 5 bases and J by 4 bases, 6 bases remained unmatched. The CDR3 is 15 residues long. The germline CDR1 and CDR2 sequences are MDHEN and SYDVKM. CDR3 in DNA: TGTGCCAGCAGTGTCGGGACAGGGTGGAATCAGCCCCAGCATTTT. Translating gives CASSVGTGWNQPQHF. Full variable domain (outside the CDR3, taken from reference TRBV28 and TRBJ1-5): DVKVTQSSRYLVKRTGEKVFLECVQDMDHENMFWYRQDPGLGLRLIYFSYDVKMKEKGDIPEGYSVSREKKERFSLILESASTNQTSMYLCASSVGTGWNQPQHFGDGTRLSIL.

This sequence joins TRBV6-5 and TRBJ2-2; possible D gene TRBD1, 5 bases. The CDR3 sequence is 14 residues long. Trimming removed 0 bases from V and 8 bases from J, with 10 bases in between. CDR1 and CDR2 from the germline V gene are MNHEY and SVGAGI. The CDR3 DNA reads TGTGCCAGCAGTTACTCCCAGGGTCTAGGGGAGCTGTTTTTT. Translated, it gives CASSYSQGLGELFF.

DNA for the CDR3: TGTGCCATCAGTGAGCGGGACAGCTATGGCTACACCTTC. Translated, it gives CAISERDSYGYTF. The chain employs TRBV10-3 and TRBJ1-2; 7 nucleotides line up with TRBD1. The CDR3 consists of 13 residues. The germline V gene encodes CDR1 ENHRY and CDR2 SYGVKD. J lost 4 bases, V lost 2 bases, and 1 base had no gene match.

J is TRBJ2-3 and V is TRBV30; 7 nucleotides agree with TRBD1. V shed 4 bases and J 3 bases; nucleotides not matched to a gene: 10. CDR3 length equals 15 residues. Germline CDR1 GTSNPN, CDR2 SVGIG (reference sequence). DNA of the CDR3: TGTGCCTGGACCCGACAGGGCATAGGAACAGATACGCAGTATTTT. Amino acid sequence: CAWTRQGIGTDTQYF.

V and J are TRBV7-6 and TRBJ1-1, with D unclear. The CDR3 spans 13 residues. Trimming pared 4 bases from V and 2 bases from J, leaving 8 bases between. Germline assignment: CDR1 SGHVS and CDR2 FNYEAQ. The CDR3 loop is CASSSRKNTEAFF. The CDR3 DNA sequence: TGTGCCAGCAGCTCCAGAAAAAACACTGAAGCTTTCTTT.

The V and J genes are TRBV6-1 and TRBJ2-2; 7 bases agree with TRBD1. V dropped 5 bases and J dropped 2; count of bases not matched to a gene: 5. CDR3 length: 15 amino acids. CDR1 and CDR2 (germline): MNHNS, SASEGT. This CDR3 is CASSRDSRNTGELFF. The CDR3 region has the DNA TGTGCCAGCAGTAGGGACAGCAGAAACACCGGGGAGCTGTTTTTT.

This clone was seen only a few times. This chain uses TRBV9 with TRBJ1-1, with TRBD1 matching 7 bases. V lost 3 bases and J lost 13; bases outside the gene matches: 6. Per germline, CDR1 SGDLS and CDR2 YYNGEE. This CDR3 is 11 amino acids long. The chain's CDR3 is CASSATGAVFF. The CDR3, as DNA: TGTGCCAGCAGCGCAACAGGGGCGGTTTTCTTT.